The 20 T cell receptor beta chains reported below all come from one sample, sequenced in a study of Ad26.COV2.S vaccination and SARS-CoV-2 variants (dated by TCRdb to about 2021). Preparation of the library involved the immunoSEQ multiplex PCR assay. In its TCRdb copy, this immuneACCESS table keeps in-frame sequences only and misses some clones. Where compared with another copy, unresolved V genes explain less than half of these, and the others have no known cause. The sample table shows about 180,000 clones, and approximately 88% are seen once. About 5.5% of the sample lies in the top ten. The sample's time point label, decoded: individuals recovered from natural SARS-CoV-2 infection. The sequencing here drew on peripheral blood, taken after recovery from COVID-19. The source of these receptors is a human donor who had recovered from COVID-19.

This sequence joins TRBV19 and TRBJ1-5; tentative D call: TRBD1 (5 bases). This CDR3 has 14 amino acids. The germline V gene has CDR1 LNHDA and CDR2 SQIVND (reference sequence). Trimming pared 2 bases from V and 11 bases from J, leaving 16 bases between. The CDR3 region has the DNA TGTGCCAGTAGTATACAGGGACTCTCGATGGCCCAGCATTTT. Its protein product is CASSIQGLSMAQHF. Together with reference TRBV19 and TRBJ1-5, the CDR3 gives the full variable domain: DGGITQSPKYLFRKEGQNVTLSCEQNLNHDAMYWYRQDPGQGLRLIYYSQIVNDFQKGDIAEGYSVSREKKESFPLTVTSAQKNPTAFYLCASSIQGLSMAQHFGDGTRLSIL.

The genes are TRBV19 and TRBJ2-1; D gene uncertain. This CDR3 region has 15 residues. Germline V gene data show CDR1 as LNHDA and CDR2 as SQIVND (reference sequence). The V and J ends lost 6 bases and 6 bases respectively, with 18 bases between them. CDR3 region: CASSPDLEFSNEQFF. The CDR3 DNA is TGTGCCAGTAGCCCGGACCTCGAATTCAGCAATGAGCAGTTCTTC.

With regard to this clone: Other DNA sequences within the sample encode an identical CDR3. The chain recombines TRBV7-9 with TRBJ1-2; TRBD1 agrees at 7 bases. This CDR3 contains 13 residues. Germline V gene sequence: CDR1 SEHNR, CDR2 FQNEAQ (reference sequence). V was pared by 2 bases and J by 4 bases, with 1 base of the junction left unmatched. CDR3 in amino acids: CASSLTGAYGYTF. CDR3 in DNA: TGTGCCAGCAGCTTAACAGGGGCCTATGGCTACACCTTC.

The rearrangement links TRBV3-1 (or the pseudogene TRBV3-2) to TRBJ1-6; TRBD1 agrees at 10 bases. V was clipped by 5 bases and J by 7 bases; unmatched bases: 5. There are 15 residues in the CDR3. Germline lookup yields CDR1 LGHDT and CDR2 YNNKEL (reference sequence). The CDR3 spells CASSSPGQGNSPLHF. Written as DNA, the CDR3 is TGTGCCAGCAGCTCCCCGGGACAGGGGAATTCACCCCTCCACTTT.

The chain combines TRBV28 with TRBJ2-7, with D possibly being TRBD1 (5 bases). CDR3 length: 14 residues. The germline V gene encodes CDR1 MDHEN and CDR2 SYDVKM. V was trimmed by 4 bases and J by 3 bases, leaving 13 bases between them. CDR3: CASSYPDRDYEQYF. CDR3 nucleotide sequence: TGTGCCAGCAGTTACCCTGACAGAGACTACGAGCAGTACTTC.

The chain couples TRBV6-5 to TRBJ1-3; 8 nucleotides line up with TRBD1. V shed 7 bases and J 1 base; nucleotides not matched to a gene: 6. From germline, CDR1 is MNHEY and CDR2 SVGAGI. The length of the CDR3 is 15 residues. The CDR3 protein is CASTLQGVSGNTIYF. Here the CDR3 DNA reads TGTGCCAGCACCCTACAGGGGGTTTCTGGAAACACCATATATTTT.

This clone was seen once. This chain's CDR3 is CATSEGTSGAAGEQFF. CDR3 coding DNA: TGTGCCACCAGTGAAGGGACTAGCGGGGCCGCAGGAGAGCAGTTCTTC. The J gene is TRBJ2-1, the V gene TRBV24-1, with 13 positions matching TRBD2. The V and J ends lost 4 bases and 10 bases, in that order; junction bases with no gene match: 9. The germline gives CDR1 KGHDR, CDR2 SFDVKD. The CDR3 is made up of 16 amino acids.

V is TRBV25-1 and J is TRBJ1-4, with D possibly matching TRBD1 (5 bases). V gave up 2 bases and J gave up 7 bases, with 14 bases separating them. Looked up from germline, CDR1 is MGHDK and CDR2 is SYGVNS. The CDR3 has 15 residues. In nucleotides, the CDR3 is TGTGCCAGCAGTGAAATTGGCCCGGGGGGTGAAAAACTGTTTTTT. Translation gives CASSEIGPGGEKLFF.

This sequence joins TRBV2 and TRBJ2-5; the D is unclear. Germline loops: CDR1 SNHLY, CDR2 FYNNEI. CDR3 size: 12 residues. Trimming stripped 9 bases from V and 7 bases from J, with 15 bases between. CDR3 bases: TGTGCCAGTGAGAACGACGGCGGGACCCAGTACTTC. This codes for CASENDGGTQYF.

The gene calls are TRBV11-3 and TRBJ2-2; unclear D gene. This CDR3 contains 13 residues. Germline CDR1 is SGHNT and CDR2 is YENEEA. V gave up 1 base and J gave up 6 bases, with 6 bases separating them. CDR3 protein: CASSLAAPGELFF. For the CDR3, the DNA is TGTGCCAGCAGCTTAGCTGCGCCCGGGGAGCTGTTTTTT.

V gene TRBV15 combines with J gene TRBJ1-4, with TRBD1 as a possible D gene (5 bases). The CDR3 is 15 amino acids. Looked up from germline, CDR1 is LNHNV and CDR2 is YYDKDF (reference sequence). Trimming took off 4 bases at V and 0 bases at J, with 9 bases between the two ends. The CDR3 DNA reads as TGTGCCACCAGCAACCTAGGGGCAACTAATGAAAAACTGTTTTTT. Protein: CATSNLGATNEKLFF.

This sequence joins TRBV19 and TRBJ2-2; D possibly corresponds to TRBD1 (5 bases). Trimming removed 6 bases from V and 0 bases from J, with 8 bases in between. This CDR3 region has 14 residues. The germline CDR1 and CDR2 sequences are LNHDA and SQIVND (reference sequence). The DNA for the CDR3 is TGTGCCAGTAGAACAGGCGCGAACACCGGGGAGCTGTTTTTT. Encoded protein: CASRTGANTGELFF.

The chain couples TRBV6-6 to TRBJ1-4; D not resolved. Trimming pared 6 bases from V and 3 bases from J, leaving 8 bases between. The CDR3 is 13 residues long. Germline V gives CDR1 MNHNY, CDR2 SVGAGI (reference sequence). The CDR3 DNA is TGTGCCAGCAGCAGCCGGCCTAATGAAAAACTGTTTTTT. Protein sequence: CASSSRPNEKLFF.

The rearrangement joins TRBV5-5 to TRBJ2-5, with D unclear. Germline V gene lookup returns CDR1 SGHKS and CDR2 YYEKEE (reference sequence). The CDR3 loop spans 12 amino acids. V gave up 4 bases and J gave up 1 base, with 5 bases separating them. The DNA of the CDR3 is TGTGCCAGCAGCATTGTCCAAGAGACCCAGTACTTC. Encoded protein: CASSIVQETQYF.

The gene calls are TRBV7-9 and TRBJ2-7, with a weak D call TRBD2 (6 bases). V shed 7 bases and J shed 5 bases, with 18 bases lying between them. CDR3 length: 14 residues. Germline CDR1 SEHNR, CDR2 FQNEAQ (reference sequence). In DNA, the CDR3 is TGTGCCAGCACCCGGGGAGGCCCTTTGAACGAGCAGTACTTC. It translates to CASTRGGPLNEQYF. The full variable domain, completed using reference TRBV7-9 and TRBJ2-7, is DTGVSQNPRHKITKRGQNVTFRCDPISEHNRLYWYRQTLGQGPEFLTYFQNEAQLEKSRLLSDRFSAERPKGSFSTLEIQRTEQGDSAMYLCASTRGGPLNEQYFGPGTRLTVT.

As concerns this clone: The same CDR3 is also encoded by other DNA sequences in this sample. The V and J genes are TRBV5-1 and TRBJ1-1; maybe TRBD1 (5 bases). The CDR3 spans 13 residues. Between the trimmed V and J ends, which lost 1 base and 2 bases, there was a span of 6 bases. Germline CDR1 SGHRS, CDR2 YFSETQ. The DNA of the CDR3 is TGCGCCAGCAGCTTGACAGGTAACACTGAAGCTTTCTTT. Residues: CASSLTGNTEAFF.

This chain connects TRBV12-5 to TRBJ2-3, with a possible D match to TRBD2 (5 bases). The CDR3 contains 14 residues. Trimming pared 0 bases from V and 7 bases from J, leaving 11 bases between. Germline CDR1 is LGHNT and CDR2 is FRNRAP. The CDR3 here is CASGLVGSGNTQYF. The DNA of the CDR3 is TGTGCTAGTGGTTTGGTAGGGAGTGGAAATACGCAGTATTTT.

This chain links TRBV6-2 or TRBV6-3 with TRBJ2-3, with unresolved D. The CDR3 totals 13 residues. The germline V and J ends were trimmed by 0 bases and 3 bases, with 4 bases remaining between them. CDR1 and CDR2 from the germline V gene are MNHEY and SVGEGT. This CDR3 is CASSYSQTDTQYF. The CDR3 DNA reads as TGTGCCAGCAGTTACTCCCAAACAGATACGCAGTATTTT.

The chain combines TRBV6-5 with TRBJ1-6, with a possible D match to TRBD1 (6 bases). The V gene lost 4 bases and the J gene lost 11 bases, with 21 bases spanning the gap. The CDR3 spans 16 residues. The germline CDR1 and CDR2 sequences are MNHEY and SVGAGI. The CDR3, as DNA: TGTGCCAGCAGTTTCTCCGAGGGGGGGGGATTGACACCCCTCCACTTT. This encodes CASSFSEGGGLTPLHF.

The rearrangement uses TRBV12-3 or TRBV12-4 and TRBJ1-1; D gene unclear. The CDR3 is made up of 13 amino acids. V dropped 3 bases and J dropped 3 bases, with 8 bases sitting between them. The CDR3 loop is CASSFARYTEAFF. DNA for the CDR3: TGTGCCAGCAGTTTTGCCCGCTACACTGAAGCTTTCTTT.